A single sample is the source of the 14 T cell receptor beta chains below, sequenced in a study of blood T cell repertoires in COVID-19. Clones were read by immunoSEQ multiplex PCR, and TCRdb kept only the in-frame ones, dropping some. The sample consists of about 210,000 clones, about 91% of them appearing once. What was sequenced was peripheral blood. Receptor source: a man aged 25-40 years with acute or convalescent COVID-19.

This chain links TRBV6-6 with TRBJ2-2; the match to TRBD2 covers 7 bases. With V trimmed by 8 bases and J by 5 bases, 8 bases remained unmatched. CDR1 and CDR2 from the germline V gene are MNHNY and SVGAGI (reference sequence). The CDR3 is 14 amino acids. The CDR3 bases are TGTGCCAGCTGTGGGCTAGCGGTGACCGGGGAGCTGTTTTTT. It yields the protein CASCGLAVTGELFF.

This sequence joins TRBV7-6 and TRBJ2-5; TRBD1 aligns across 10 bases. With 5 bases clipped from V and 5 bases from J, the junction kept 8 bases outside the gene matches. The CDR3 length is 15 residues. Looked up from germline, CDR1 is SGHVS and CDR2 is FNYEAQ. The CDR3, as DNA: TGTGCCAGCAGCAGATGGACAGGGGGACTGGAGACCCAGTACTTC. Encoded protein: CASSRWTGGLETQYF.

The chain couples TRBV19 to TRBJ2-1, with D possibly matching TRBD1 (6 bases). The CDR3 totals 15 residues. Trimming removed 3 bases at V and 0 bases at J, with 9 bases between. Germline V CDR1 and CDR2: LNHDA, SQIVND (reference sequence). CDR3 coding DNA: TGTGCCAGTAGTATGGGGGCACTCTCCTACAATGAGCAGTTCTTC. This gives the protein CASSMGALSYNEQFF.

This chain joins TRBV27 and TRBJ2-2; D perhaps matches TRBD1 (6 bases). Germline loops: CDR1 MNHEY, CDR2 SMNVEV (reference sequence). The CDR3 totals 17 residues. Trimming removed 2 bases at V and 0 bases at J, with 13 bases between. The CDR3 bases are TGTGCCAGCAGTTTACGTCCGGGACACCCGAACACCGGGGAGCTGTTTTTT. Protein: CASSLRPGHPNTGELFF.

V is TRBV30 and J is TRBJ1-3, with 7 nucleotides matching TRBD1. The germline CDR1 and CDR2 sequences are GTSNPN and SVGIG (reference sequence). Trimming at V came to 0 bases and at J to 7 bases, leaving 9 bases not matched to a gene. The CDR3 contains 15 residues. The CDR3 region has the DNA TGTGCCTGGAGTGTACAAGGGGGCAGGGCGAACACCATATATTTT. It is translated as CAWSVQGGRANTIYF.

The chain carries TRBV19 and TRBJ1-2; D possibly corresponds to TRBD1 (6 bases). The CDR3 has 13 amino acids. Trimming stripped 6 bases from V and 7 bases from J, with 15 bases between. Germline values: CDR1 LNHDA, CDR2 SQIVND (reference sequence). The CDR3 loop is CASSIQGISGYTF. The CDR3 region has the DNA TGTGCCAGTAGCATACAGGGAATAAGTGGCTACACCTTC.

This clone was detected once. The chain recombines TRBV7-8 with TRBJ2-1; the match to TRBD2 covers 14 bases. Trimming removed 3 bases from V and 0 bases from J; junction bases left unmatched: 10. CDR3 size: 20 residues. Germline V gene sequence: CDR1 SGHVS, CDR2 FQNEAQ. The CDR3 is CASSLPGLAGAHRSYNEQFF. Written as DNA, the CDR3 is TGTGCCAGCAGCTTGCCGGGACTAGCGGGAGCTCATCGCTCCTACAATGAGCAGTTCTTC.

The chain recombines TRBV18 with TRBJ1-3, with TRBD1 matching 7 bases. After removal of 3 bases from V and 3 bases from J, the junction contained 5 bases not matched to a gene. There are 15 residues in the CDR3. CDR1 and CDR2 (germline): KGHSH, LQKENI. The CDR3 DNA sequence: TGTGCCAGCTCACCGAATCCAGGGGGTGGAAACACCATATATTTT. This translates into CASSPNPGGGNTIYF.

The rearrangement uses TRBV2 and TRBJ1-2; D is uncertain. The V gene lost 1 base and the J gene lost 7 bases, with 13 bases spanning the gap. The CDR3 extends over 14 amino acids. CDR1 is SNHLY, CDR2 FYNNEI, per germline. The chain's CDR3 is CASSEGVGPSGYTF. DNA for the CDR3: TGTGCCAGCAGTGAAGGGGTTGGTCCTAGTGGCTACACCTTC.

This rearrangement joins TRBV5-4 to TRBJ1-1; TRBD1 matches 9 bases. The CDR3 is 14 amino acids. CDR1 SGHNT and CDR2 YYREEE come from the germline V gene (reference sequence). J gave up 3 bases and V 2 bases, and 2 bases lay outside the gene matches. The CDR3 nucleotides read TGTGCCAGCAGCTTTGACAGGGGGTACACTGAAGCTTTCTTT. This codes for CASSFDRGYTEAFF.

In its sample, this clone was seen a few times. The gene calls are TRBV20-1 and TRBJ1-1, with D unresolved. The CDR3 has 11 residues. With 5 bases removed from V and 7 bases from J, the gap between germline ends came to 11 bases. Per germline, CDR1 DFQATT and CDR2 SNEGSKA (reference sequence). CDR3 in amino acids: CSAGPWLEAFF. The CDR3 DNA reads TGCAGTGCTGGCCCTTGGCTTGAAGCTTTCTTT.

The chain combines TRBV5-1 with TRBJ2-4; possibly TRBD1 for D (5 bases). CDR3 length equals 14 residues. Trimming shortened V by 3 bases and J by 3 bases, and 10 bases separated the two germline ends. In germline, CDR1 is SGHRS, CDR2 YFSETQ. The CDR3 reads CASSSGFDKNIQYF. The CDR3 DNA is TGCGCCAGCAGCTCAGGGTTTGACAAAAACATTCAGTACTTC.

The chain uses TRBV11-2 and TRBJ2-3; D may be TRBD2 (6 bases). This CDR3 is 16 amino acids long. Germline assignment: CDR1 SGHAT and CDR2 FQNNGV. Trimming left V 1 base short and J 2 bases short, with 13 bases between. CDR3 DNA sequence: TGTGCCAGCAGCTTAGCCCCGGGGGTCATCACAGATACGCAGTATTTT. Encoded protein: CASSLAPGVITDTQYF.

The rearrangement links TRBV5-1 to TRBJ2-3; maybe TRBD1 (5 bases). The germline V and J ends were trimmed by 4 bases and 4 bases, with 7 bases remaining between them. This CDR3 is built from 12 residues. The germline V gene has CDR1 SGHRS and CDR2 YFSETQ. The CDR3 nucleotides read TGCGCCAGCAGCCAGACAGCAGATACGCAGTATTTT. Amino acid sequence: CASSQTADTQYF.